What follows are 19 T cell receptor beta chains derived from one specimen sequenced in a study of blood T cells in healthy people across ages. Combining a sample-barcoded 5' primer with a J-beta primer mix, a second PCR ran for roughly 6 to 12 cycles. Via MiXCR, TCRdb re-called the 5' RACE reads, giving one row per CDR3 protein. Among over a million distinct CDR3 sequences listed, about 40% were seen once. Sequencing was performed on blood. These receptor sequences come from a woman between 18 and 30 years old in good health.

The chain has TRBV4-1 and TRBJ2-1, with a weak D call TRBD2 (5 bases). Germline CDR1 is MGHRA and CDR2 is YSYEKL. V dropped 1 base and J dropped 10 bases, with 14 bases sitting between them. CDR3 size: 14 residues. The DNA for the CDR3 is TGCGCCAGCAGCCAAGCTTCACTAGATAGCGAGCAGTTCTTC. It translates to CASSQASLDSEQFF.

The CDR3 sequence: CASQLIQGDGYNEQFF. CDR3 in DNA: TGTGCCAGCCAGCTTATTCAGGGGGATGGCTACAATGAGCAGTTCTTC. The chain joins TRBV7-9 to TRBJ2-1, with 7 bases aligning to TRBD1. After removal of 8 bases from V and 3 bases from J, the junction contained 13 bases not matched to a gene. CDR1 SEHNR and CDR2 FQNEAQ come from the germline V gene (reference sequence). This CDR3 comprises 16 residues. The full variable domain, its missing parts supplied by reference TRBV7-9 and TRBJ2-1, is DTGVSQNPRHKITKRGQNVTFRCDPISEHNRLYWYRQTLGQGPEFLTYFQNEAQLEKSRLLSDRFSAERPKGSFSTLEIQRTEQGDSAMYLCASQLIQGDGYNEQFFGPGTRLTVL.

The sample holds a few counts of this clonotype. The chain recombines TRBV12-3 or TRBV12-4 with TRBJ2-5, with TRBD1 as a possible D gene (6 bases). V dropped 8 bases and J dropped 11 bases, with 15 bases sitting between them. The CDR3 has 11 amino acids. The CDR3 DNA sequence: TGTGCCAGCCTTGGGGGCCATGAGCAGTACTTC. Protein product: CASLGGHEQYF.

This clonotype was seen ten or more times. V usage is TRBV9 and J usage is TRBJ1-4, with a weak D call TRBD1 (5 bases). Between the trimmed V and J ends, which lost 2 bases and 1 base, there was a span of 6 bases. The CDR3 contains 14 residues. Germline CDR1 is SGDLS and CDR2 is YYNGEE. This CDR3 reads CASSVGGTNEKLFF. The CDR3 nucleotides read TGTGCCAGCAGCGTGGGGGGAACTAATGAAAAACTGTTTTTT.

This rearrangement joins TRBV25-1 to TRBJ2-2; D not resolved. V lost 1 base to trimming and J lost 7 bases, with 13 bases between them. The CDR3 extends over 15 amino acids. Germline values: CDR1 MGHDK, CDR2 SYGVNS. Here the CDR3 reads CASSESESWVGELFF. In nucleotides, the CDR3 is TGTGCCAGCAGTGAATCAGAGTCATGGGTCGGGGAGCTGTTTTTT. The entire variable domain, with the rest obtained from reference TRBV25-1 and TRBJ2-2, is as follows: EADIYQTPRYLVIGTGKKITLECSQTMGHDKMYWYQQDPGMELHLIHYSYGVNSTEKGDLSSESTVSRIRTEHFPLTLESARPSHTSQYLCASSESESWVGELFFGEGSRLTVL.

The chain uses TRBV9 and TRBJ2-7, with D possibly matching TRBD2 (5 bases). The last part of the DNA fits TRBJ2-5 better; the J call may be wrong. Germline V lookup: CDR1 SGDLS, CDR2 YYNGEE. The CDR3 sequence is 17 residues long. CDR3 sequence: CASSARVGTVHQETQYF. CDR3 DNA: TGTGCCAGCAGCGCGAGGGTCGGCACGGTCCACCAAGAGACCCAGTACTTC.

This chain joins TRBV6-5 and TRBJ2-5; the match to TRBD2 covers 7 bases. This CDR3 has 15 amino acids. The germline V gene has CDR1 MNHEY and CDR2 SVGAGI. Germline trimming cut 5 bases from V and 9 bases from J; bases unmatched to any gene: 15. The CDR3 sequence: CASSQTDGGGKAQYF. DNA of the CDR3: TGTGCCAGCAGTCAGACCGACGGGGGAGGGAAGGCCCAGTACTTC.

The rearrangement joins TRBV7-9 to TRBJ1-1; possibly TRBD1 for D (5 bases). Trimming removed 5 bases at V and 1 base at J, with 17 bases between. Germline V CDR1 and CDR2: SEHNR, FQNEAQ (reference sequence). This CDR3 has 16 residues. CDR3 coding DNA: TGTGCCAGCAGCCCGAGCGGGGCTGGGGGGAACACTGAAGCTTTCTTT. Protein: CASSPSGAGGNTEAFF.

The chain carries TRBV6-5 and TRBJ2-5; maybe TRBD2 (5 bases). The J call may be faulty, since TRBJ2-7 better matches the DNA end. The CDR3 contains 14 residues. Germline CDR1 is MNHEY and CDR2 is SVGAGI. The CDR3 DNA sequence: TGTGCCAGCAGTAATGCGCCCCGGGGAAACGAGCAGTACTTC. Protein sequence: CASSNAPRGNEQYF.

This clonotype was seen repeatedly, ten times or more. This chain links TRBV6-1 with TRBJ1-2; D call uncertain. Germline V gives CDR1 MNHNS, CDR2 SASEGT. V shed 4 bases and J shed 1 base, with 7 bases lying between them. The CDR3 loop spans 13 amino acids. The CDR3 protein is CASSGGVNYGYTF. CDR3 nucleotide sequence: TGTGCCAGCAGTGGAGGTGTTAACTATGGCTACACCTTC.

This clonotype has more than one count but fewer than ten. CDR3 DNA: TGTGCCAGCCAACTTAGGGACAACTCCTACGAGCAGTACTTC. Residues: CASQLRDNSYEQYF. The chain has TRBV25-1 and TRBJ2-7; possible D gene TRBD1, 6 bases. Germline CDR1 MGHDK, CDR2 SYGVNS. The V end was cut by 8 bases, the J end by 0 bases, with 14 bases between. The CDR3 covers 14 residues.

Remarks on this clonotype: A much larger clonotype is one base distant, so this may be a read error. The chain joins TRBV6-1 to TRBJ2-5, with D perhaps TRBD1 or TRBD2 (6 bases each). This CDR3 is 13 amino acids long. From germline, CDR1 is MNHNS and CDR2 SASEGT. The CDR3 DNA reads as TGTGCCTGCAGTGTAGGGGGGAGGGAGACCCAGTACTTC. Translating it yields CACSVGGRETQYF.

This chain links TRBV20-1 with TRBJ2-7; 7 positions agree with TRBD2. Per germline, CDR1 DFQATT and CDR2 SNEGSKA (reference sequence). The CDR3 has 14 amino acids. Losses at the gene ends were 5 bases for V and 7 bases for J; bases not matched to a gene: 14. The CDR3 nucleotides read TGCAGTGCTCGAGCTAGCGGACCCGTATGGGAGCAGTACTTC. It specifies CSARASGPVWEQYF.

In its sample, this clonotype was seen a few times. The chain recombines TRBV12-5 with TRBJ1-1; no reliable D call. The CDR3 is 15 residues long. The germline V gene has CDR1 LGHNT and CDR2 FRNRAP. V was cut by 4 bases and J by 6 bases, with 18 bases left in between. In DNA form, the CDR3 reads TGTGCTAGTGGTTCCCCCGGACCGGGTTATCCTGAAGCTTTCTTT. This codes for CASGSPGPGYPEAFF.

This clonotype has just a few counts. The genes are TRBV2 and TRBJ2-7; 9 bases are shared with TRBD1. The CDR3 contains 13 residues. The V gene end was trimmed by 7 bases and the J gene end by 3 bases; junction bases not matched to a gene: 4. The germline V gene has CDR1 SNHLY and CDR2 FYNNEI. The CDR3, as DNA: TGTGCCAGCACTAGACAGGGGGACTACGAGCAGTACTTC. This translates into CASTRQGDYEQYF.

This clonotype appeared a few times. The rearrangement joins TRBV24-1 to TRBJ2-3; TRBD2 matches 14 bases. The CDR3 extends over 15 amino acids. Unmatched junction bases numbered 6, after V lost 9 bases and J lost 5 bases. CDR1 is KGHDR and CDR2 is SFDVKD in the germline V gene. The CDR3 loop is CATARTSGGLDTQYF. In DNA form, the CDR3 reads TGTGCCACCGCCAGGACTAGCGGGGGGCTAGATACGCAGTATTTT.

This clonotype was recorded a few times. The chain couples TRBV20-1 to TRBJ2-1, with 10 bases fitting TRBD2. V trimming: 5 bases; J trimming: 0 bases; junction bases outside the gene matches: 4. Germline values: CDR1 DFQATT, CDR2 SNEGSKA (reference sequence). The CDR3 consists of 15 residues. This CDR3 is CSADSGGSSYNEQFF. CDR3 coding DNA: TGCAGTGCTGATAGCGGGGGGAGCTCCTACAATGAGCAGTTCTTC.

This clonotype showed up just a few times. The chain joins TRBV12-3 or TRBV12-4 to TRBJ1-2, with no clear D. The ends were cut back, 7 bases at V and 2 bases at J, with 5 bases in the middle. The CDR3 consists of 11 residues. The CDR3 nucleotides read TGTGCCAGCACGCGGAACTATGGCTACACCTTC. It translates to CASTRNYGYTF.

Turning to this clonotype: A much larger clone sits a single nucleotide away, making a read error possible. The V call is TRBV10-3, the J call TRBJ2-7; 13 bases agree with TRBD2. The CDR3 consists of 13 residues. The germline V gene has CDR1 ENHRY and CDR2 SYGVKD. J lost 2 bases, V lost 9 bases, and 1 base had no gene match. Here the CDR3 DNA reads TGTGCCATTACTAGCGGGGGGGCCTACGAGCAGTACTTC. Translated, it gives CAITSGGAYEQYF.